The 13 T cell receptor beta chains reported below all come from one sample, sequenced in a study of PD-1 blockade in classical Hodgkin lymphoma. Profiling relied on immunoSEQ multiplex PCR, and the TCRdb table lists in-frame clones only, not all of them. This sample has 4,300 or so clones; 60% to 75% occur once, and the top ten carry just over 50%. All patients experienced relapse after autologous stem cell transplantation, and brentuximab vedotin exposure was variable. This specimen was peripheral blood mononuclear cells (PBMCs), taken at baseline. All receptors derive from a human donor with classical Hodgkin lymphoma.

The CDR3 DNA sequence: TGCGCCAGCAGCCAACTGCTAGCGAACACAGATACGCAGTATTTT. It is translated as CASSQLLANTDTQYF. This chain joins TRBV4-1 and TRBJ2-3, with D tentatively TRBD2 (6 bases). In germline, CDR1 is MGHRA, CDR2 YSYEKL. Trimming took 2 bases from V and 2 from J, leaving 11 bases between them. The CDR3 spans 15 residues.

The chain links TRBV6-6 to TRBJ2-3; D unclear. Germline V lookup: CDR1 MNHNY, CDR2 SVGAGI (reference sequence). The CDR3 length is 11 residues. With 5 bases removed from V and 9 bases from J, the gap between germline ends came to 9 bases. CDR3 region: CASSHPVTQYF. The CDR3 DNA follows: TGTGCCAGCAGTCATCCTGTCACGCAGTATTTT.

The genes are TRBV9 and TRBJ2-1; 10 bases line up with TRBD2. In germline, CDR1 is SGDLS, CDR2 YYNGEE. This CDR3 has 15 residues. With V trimmed by 3 bases and J by 6 bases, 6 bases remained unmatched. CDR3: CASSAESSGSNEQFF. CDR3 bases: TGTGCCAGCAGCGCCGAATCTAGCGGGAGCAATGAGCAGTTCTTC.

The chain joins TRBV28 to TRBJ1-6; 8 nucleotides match TRBD1. With 3 bases clipped from V and 5 bases from J, the junction kept 3 bases outside the gene matches. CDR3 length equals 15 residues. From germline, CDR1 is MDHEN and CDR2 SYDVKM. The CDR3 is CASSFRGRDNSPLHF. The CDR3 coding sequence is TGTGCCAGCAGTTTCAGGGGGCGCGATAATTCACCCCTCCACTTT.

The genes are TRBV19 and TRBJ2-7, with D perhaps TRBD1 or TRBD2 (5 bases each). CDR1 is LNHDA and CDR2 is SQIVND in the germline V gene (reference sequence). The CDR3 extends over 15 amino acids. V was clipped by 2 bases and J by 0 bases, with 11 bases between them. The CDR3 reads CASSIKWGFSYEQYF. DNA for the CDR3: TGTGCCAGTAGTATAAAGTGGGGGTTCTCCTACGAGCAGTACTTC.

The chain combines TRBV30 with TRBJ2-4, with TRBD2 matching 8 bases. The CDR3 length is 15 residues. V shed 4 bases, J shed 3 bases, and the junction held 8 bases outside the gene matches. Germline CDR1 and CDR2: GTSNPN and SVGIG (reference sequence). CDR3: CAWKAGALGKNIQYF. CDR3 bases: TGTGCCTGGAAAGCGGGAGCGTTGGGCAAAAACATTCAGTACTTC.

The V call is TRBV5-1, the J call TRBJ2-7; TRBD2 agrees at 7 bases. Germline V gene data show CDR1 as SGHRS and CDR2 as YFSETQ. The V segment lost 0 bases and the J segment 3 bases; nucleotides outside the gene matches: 6. This CDR3 is built from 15 residues. This CDR3 is CASSLALTSDYEQYF. The CDR3 bases are TGCGCCAGCAGCTTGGCCTTAACTAGCGACTACGAGCAGTACTTC.

In its sample, this clone ranks as medium-sized (0.01 to 0.1%). One junction end disagrees with the germline gene, perhaps due to a read error. The J gene is TRBJ2-7, the V gene TRBV7-7, with 8 bases matching TRBD2. The germline V gene has CDR1 SSHAT and CDR2 FNYEAQ (reference sequence). CDR3 size: 13 residues. Here the CDR3 reads CASSFGLANEQYF. In DNA form, the CDR3 reads TGTGCTAGCAGCTTCGGACTAGCAAACGAGCAGTACTTC.

This clone appeared a few times. The V call is TRBV27, the J call TRBJ1-2; D unclear. Looked up from germline, CDR1 is MNHEY and CDR2 is SMNVEV (reference sequence). This CDR3 region has 15 residues. The V end was cut by 4 bases, the J end by 8 bases, with 20 bases between. The CDR3 DNA reads as TGTGCCAGCAGTTCCAGCCAATTGGGGTTTGAGGGCTACACCTTC. It codes for CASSSSQLGFEGYTF.

The rearrangement uses TRBV27 and TRBJ1-2, with D tentatively TRBD1 (5 bases). This CDR3 spans 12 amino acids. CDR1 is MNHEY and CDR2 is SMNVEV in the germline V gene (reference sequence). Between the trimmed V and J ends, which lost 4 bases and 4 bases, there was a span of 7 bases. Here the CDR3 DNA reads TGTGCCAGCAGTTCAGGGAGCTATGGCTACACCTTC. It translates to CASSSGSYGYTF.

The chain carries TRBV28 and TRBJ1-2; no clear D gene. The CDR3 consists of 14 residues. The germline V gene encodes CDR1 MDHEN and CDR2 SYDVKM. V was shortened by 6 bases and J by 4 bases, with 15 bases between the two germline ends. CDR3 sequence (DNA): TGTGCCAGCAGCCCCAGCTTAAGGCCCTATGGCTACACCTTC. This encodes CASSPSLRPYGYTF.

The rearrangement links TRBV19 to TRBJ1-5, with D possibly matching TRBD1 (5 bases). V lost 3 bases, J lost 5 bases, and 8 bases lay in between. CDR1 LNHDA and CDR2 SQIVND come from the germline V gene (reference sequence). There are 13 residues in the CDR3. The CDR3 reads CASSIRGDQPQHF. CDR3 DNA sequence: TGTGCCAGTAGTATTCGGGGCGATCAGCCCCAGCATTTT.

The CDR3 reads CATSRESPSGTSYNEQFF. CDR3 coding DNA: TGTGCCACCAGCAGAGAATCGCCTAGCGGGACTAGCTACAATGAGCAGTTCTTC. The genes are TRBV15 and TRBJ2-1; 9 nucleotides agree with TRBD2. The CDR3 spans 18 residues. V dropped 0 bases and J dropped 3; count of bases not matched to a gene: 9. Germline assignment: CDR1 LNHNV and CDR2 YYDKDF (reference sequence). Together with reference TRBV15 and TRBJ2-1, the CDR3 gives the full variable domain: DAMVIQNPRYQVTQFGKPVTLSCSQTLNHNVMYWYQQKSSQAPKLLFHYYDKDFNNEADTPDNFQSRRPNTSFCFLDIRSPGLGDTAMYLCATSRESPSGTSYNEQFFGPGTRLTVL.